Sequencing of this T cell receptor beta chain was carried out in a study of blood T cell repertoires in COVID-19. Background on the study: The United States, Italy and Spain were the sources of the acute and convalescent COVID-19 samples. PBMCs, B-cell-depleted T cells, or T cells were the source of the cDNA or gDNA that made up the material.

From germline, CDR1 is SEHNR and CDR2 FQNEAQ (reference sequence). The CDR3 extends over 13 amino acids. V gave up 2 bases and J gave up 12 bases; unmatched junction bases: 9. The repertoire was sequenced with immunoSEQ multiplex PCR; TCRdb's copy has only in-frame clones and lacks some. The top ten hold around 2.3% of the sample, which has some 150,000 clones, more than 75% seen once. The sequence derives from a man in his fifties or sixties with active COVID-19. This chain uses TRBV7-9 with TRBJ1-1; 7 nucleotides match TRBD1. Sequenced sample: peripheral blood. The CDR3 here is CASSLWGQSVSFF. The DNA for the CDR3 is TGTGCCAGCAGCTTATGGGGACAGAGCGTATCTTTCTTT.